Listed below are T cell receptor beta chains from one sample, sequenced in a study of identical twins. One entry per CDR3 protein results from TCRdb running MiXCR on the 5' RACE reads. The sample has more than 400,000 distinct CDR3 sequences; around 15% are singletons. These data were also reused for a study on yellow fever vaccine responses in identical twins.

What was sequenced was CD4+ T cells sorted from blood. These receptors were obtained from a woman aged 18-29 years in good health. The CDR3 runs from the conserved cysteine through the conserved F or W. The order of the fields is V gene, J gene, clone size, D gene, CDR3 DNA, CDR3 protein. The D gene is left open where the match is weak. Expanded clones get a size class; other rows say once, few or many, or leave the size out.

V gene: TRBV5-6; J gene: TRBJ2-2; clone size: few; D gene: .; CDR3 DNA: TGTGCCAGCAGCCGCGGACAGAAGAACACCGGGGAGCTGTTTTTT; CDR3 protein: CASSRGQKNTGELFF
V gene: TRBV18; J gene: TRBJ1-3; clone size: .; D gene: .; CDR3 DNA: TGTGCCAGCTCACTCACGAGCATACCCGGAAACACCATATATTTT; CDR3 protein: CASSLTSIPGNTIYF
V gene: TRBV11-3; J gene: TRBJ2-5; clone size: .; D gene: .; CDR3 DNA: TGTGCCAGCAGTCAGGGAGGCGGGACGGTCCGGGAGACCCAGTACTTC; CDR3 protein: CASSQGGGTVRETQYF
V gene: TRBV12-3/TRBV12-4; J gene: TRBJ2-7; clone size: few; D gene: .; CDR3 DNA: TGTGCCAGCACCATGGGGTCCCCCTACGAGCAGTACTTC; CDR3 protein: CASTMGSPYEQYF
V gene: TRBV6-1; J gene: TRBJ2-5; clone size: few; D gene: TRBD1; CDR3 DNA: TGTGCCAGCAGTCGGGACAGGGGGCTTGGGGAGACCCAGTACTTC; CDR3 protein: CASSRDRGLGETQYF
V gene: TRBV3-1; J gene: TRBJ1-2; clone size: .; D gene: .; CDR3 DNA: TGTGCCAGCAGCCATTTCCGACAGTCGGGCGGCTACACCTTC; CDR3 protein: CASSHFRQSGGYTF
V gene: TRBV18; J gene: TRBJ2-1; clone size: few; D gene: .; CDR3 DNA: TGTGCCAGCTCACCGGGGTTGGGGGGATACAATGAGCAGTTCTTC; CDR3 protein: CASSPGLGGYNEQFF
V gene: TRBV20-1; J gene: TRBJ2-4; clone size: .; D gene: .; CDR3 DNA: TGCAGTGCTAGCGAGGTAGCCAAAAACATTCAGTACTTC; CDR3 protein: CSASEVAKNIQYF
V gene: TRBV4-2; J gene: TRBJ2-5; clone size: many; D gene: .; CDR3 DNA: TGTGCCAGCAGCAGGGACGGAGGGCTGGAGACCCAGTACTTC; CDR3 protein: CASSRDGGLETQYF
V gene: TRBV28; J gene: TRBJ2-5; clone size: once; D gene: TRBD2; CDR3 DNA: TGTGCCAGCAGTTTCAAGCGGGAGAGAGAGACCCAGTACTTC; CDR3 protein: CASSFKRERETQYF
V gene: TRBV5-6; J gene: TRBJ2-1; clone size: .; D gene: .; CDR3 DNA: TGTGCCAGCACGAAATTGACAAACATAAACTCCTACAATGAGCAGTTCTTC; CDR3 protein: CASTKLTNINSYNEQFF
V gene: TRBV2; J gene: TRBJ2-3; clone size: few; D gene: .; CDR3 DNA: TGTGCCAGCAACGCAGATACGCAGTATTTT; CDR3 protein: CASNADTQYF
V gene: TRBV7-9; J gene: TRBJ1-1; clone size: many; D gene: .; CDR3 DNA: TGTGCCAGCAGCCACGACGGGAACACTGAAGCTTTCTTT; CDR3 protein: CASSHDGNTEAFF
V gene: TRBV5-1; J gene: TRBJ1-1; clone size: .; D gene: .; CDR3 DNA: TGCGCCAGCAGCTTTAAACAGCTAGACATGAACACTGAAGCTTTCTTT; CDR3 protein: CASSFKQLDMNTEAFF
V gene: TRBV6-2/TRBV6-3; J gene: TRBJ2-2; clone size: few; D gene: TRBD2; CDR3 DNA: TGTGCCAGCATCCACGGCGGGGGGGTCGGGGAGCTGTTTTTT; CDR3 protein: CASIHGGGVGELFF
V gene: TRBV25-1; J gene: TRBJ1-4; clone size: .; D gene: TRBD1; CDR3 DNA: TGTGCCAGCAAGAAGGGACAGGGTAATGAAAAACTGTTTTTT; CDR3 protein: CASKKGQGNEKLFF
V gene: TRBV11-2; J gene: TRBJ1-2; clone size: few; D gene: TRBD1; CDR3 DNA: TGTGCCAGCAGTATTGGACAGGGGGCCCTCTCAGCTAACTATGGCTACACCTTC; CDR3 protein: CASSIGQGALSANYGYTF
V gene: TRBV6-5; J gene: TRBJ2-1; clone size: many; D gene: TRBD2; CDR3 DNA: TGTGCCAGCAGTTATCGGCTAGCGGAGTACAATGAGCAGTTCTTC; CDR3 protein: CASSYRLAEYNEQFF
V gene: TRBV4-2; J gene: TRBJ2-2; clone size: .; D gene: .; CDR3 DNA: TGTGCCAGCAGCCAAGGGGGCCCTTTGGGCACCGGGGAGCTGTTTTTT; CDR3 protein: CASSQGGPLGTGELFF
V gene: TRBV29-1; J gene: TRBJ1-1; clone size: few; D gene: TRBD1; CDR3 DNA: TGCAGCGTACAGGGGCGGATGAACACTGAAGCTTTCTTT; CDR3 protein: CSVQGRMNTEAFF
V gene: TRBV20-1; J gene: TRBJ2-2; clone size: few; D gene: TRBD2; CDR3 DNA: TGCAGTGCTACCCGACTAGCGGGGGGGATCCCCGGGGAGCTGTTTTTT; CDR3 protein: CSATRLAGGIPGELFF
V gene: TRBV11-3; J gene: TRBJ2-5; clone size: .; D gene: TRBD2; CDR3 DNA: TGTGCCAGCAGCCGGGGGGTTGAGAGGTTGGAGACCCAGTACTTC; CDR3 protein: CASSRGVERLETQYF
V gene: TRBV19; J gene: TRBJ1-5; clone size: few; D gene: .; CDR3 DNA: TGTGCCAGTAGTATCCTCCCGGACAGACGTGGCAATCAGCCCCAGCATTTT; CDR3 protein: CASSILPDRRGNQPQHF
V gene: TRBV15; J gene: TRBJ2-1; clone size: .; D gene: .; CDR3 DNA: TGTGCCACCAGCAGAGACCGGATGGGATATCACAATGAGCAGTTCTTC; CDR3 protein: CATSRDRMGYHNEQFF
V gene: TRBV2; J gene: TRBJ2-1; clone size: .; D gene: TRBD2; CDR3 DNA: TGTGCCAGCTTAAGGACTAGCTCCGGGAATGAGCAGTTCTTC; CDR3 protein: CASLRTSSGNEQFF
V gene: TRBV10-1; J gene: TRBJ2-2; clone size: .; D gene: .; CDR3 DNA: TGCGCCAGCAGTAAACAGGGAGTCGGGGAGCTGTTTTTT; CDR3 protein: CASSKQGVGELFF
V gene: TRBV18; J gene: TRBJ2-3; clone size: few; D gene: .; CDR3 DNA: TGTGCCAGCTCACCGAGGTTGGGGACTAGCACAGATACGCAGTATTTT; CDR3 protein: CASSPRLGTSTDTQYF
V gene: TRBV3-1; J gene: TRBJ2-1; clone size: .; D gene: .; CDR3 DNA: TGTGCCAGCAGCCGTTTTGCGGGTGGGGGGTACAATGAGCAGTTCTTC; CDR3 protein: CASSRFAGGGYNEQFF
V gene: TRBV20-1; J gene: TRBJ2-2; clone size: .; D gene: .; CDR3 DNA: TGCAGCGCTACAGGAGTTCTTACCGGGGAGCTGTTTTTT; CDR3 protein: CSATGVLTGELFF
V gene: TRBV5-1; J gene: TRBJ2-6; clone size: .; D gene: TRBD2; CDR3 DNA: TGCGCCAGCAGCCTGGGACTAGCGGCTTCCTCTGGGGCCAACGTCCTGACTTTC; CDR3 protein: CASSLGLAASSGANVLTF
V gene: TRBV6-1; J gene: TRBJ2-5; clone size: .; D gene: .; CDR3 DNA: TGTGCCAGCATGGTTTCCAGCGGTGACCAAGAGACCCAGTACTTC; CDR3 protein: CASMVSSGDQETQYF
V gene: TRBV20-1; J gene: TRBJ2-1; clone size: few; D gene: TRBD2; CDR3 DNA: TGCAGTGCTACTAGCGGCTTCTCCGGCGAGCAGTTCTTC; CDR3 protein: CSATSGFSGEQFF